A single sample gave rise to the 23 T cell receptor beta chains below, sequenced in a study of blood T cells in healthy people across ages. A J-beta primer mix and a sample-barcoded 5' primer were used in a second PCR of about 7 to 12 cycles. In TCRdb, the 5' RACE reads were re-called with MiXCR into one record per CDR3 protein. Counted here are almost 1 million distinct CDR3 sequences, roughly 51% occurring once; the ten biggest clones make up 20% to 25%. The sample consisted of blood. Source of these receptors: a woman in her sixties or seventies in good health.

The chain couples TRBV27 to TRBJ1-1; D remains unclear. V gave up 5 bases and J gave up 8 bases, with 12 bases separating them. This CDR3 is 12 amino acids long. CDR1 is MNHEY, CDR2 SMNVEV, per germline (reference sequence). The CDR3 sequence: CASSQLPGEAFF. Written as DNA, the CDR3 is TGTGCCAGCAGTCAACTACCTGGGGAAGCTTTCTTT.

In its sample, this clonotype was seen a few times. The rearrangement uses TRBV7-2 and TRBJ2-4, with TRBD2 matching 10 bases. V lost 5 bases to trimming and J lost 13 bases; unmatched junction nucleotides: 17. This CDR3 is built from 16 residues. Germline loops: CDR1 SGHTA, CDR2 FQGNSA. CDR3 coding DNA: TGTGCCAGCAGCCCAAACCCTTTAGCGGGAGGCGGCGGGCAGTACTTC. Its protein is CASSPNPLAGGGGQYF.

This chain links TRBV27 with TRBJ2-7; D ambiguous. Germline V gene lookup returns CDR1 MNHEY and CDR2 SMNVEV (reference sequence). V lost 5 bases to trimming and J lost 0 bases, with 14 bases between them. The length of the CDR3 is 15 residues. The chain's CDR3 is CASSPRAWSSYEQYF. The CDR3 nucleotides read TGTGCCAGCAGTCCTAGGGCGTGGAGCTCCTACGAGCAGTACTTC.

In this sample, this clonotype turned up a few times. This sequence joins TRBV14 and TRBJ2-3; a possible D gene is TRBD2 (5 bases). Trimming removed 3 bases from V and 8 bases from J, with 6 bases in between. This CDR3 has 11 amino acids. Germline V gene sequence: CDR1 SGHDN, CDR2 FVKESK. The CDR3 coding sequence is TGTGCCAGCAGCCAGGGAGTTACGCAGTATTTT. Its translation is CASSQGVTQYF.

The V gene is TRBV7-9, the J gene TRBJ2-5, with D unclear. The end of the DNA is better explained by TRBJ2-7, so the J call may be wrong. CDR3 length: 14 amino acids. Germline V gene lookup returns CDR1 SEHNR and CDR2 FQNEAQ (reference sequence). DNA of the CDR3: TGTGCCAGCAGCTTATCCGACACCGGATACGAGCAGTACTTC. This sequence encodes CASSLSDTGYEQYF.

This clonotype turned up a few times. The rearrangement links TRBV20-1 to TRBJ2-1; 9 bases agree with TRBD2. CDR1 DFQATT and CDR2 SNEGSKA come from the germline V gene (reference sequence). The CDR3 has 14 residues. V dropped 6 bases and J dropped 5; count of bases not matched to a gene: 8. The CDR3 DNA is TGCAGTGCCCCCCAGACTAGCGGCCACAATGAGCAGTTCTTC. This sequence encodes CSAPQTSGHNEQFF.

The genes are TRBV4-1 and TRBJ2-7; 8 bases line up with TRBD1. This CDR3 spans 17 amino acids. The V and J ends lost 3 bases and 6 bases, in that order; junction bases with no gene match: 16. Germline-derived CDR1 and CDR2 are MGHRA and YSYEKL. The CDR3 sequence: CASSQGNRGSWSFEQYF. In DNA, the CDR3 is TGCGCCAGCAGCCAGGGTAACAGGGGGTCTTGGAGTTTCGAGCAGTACTTC.

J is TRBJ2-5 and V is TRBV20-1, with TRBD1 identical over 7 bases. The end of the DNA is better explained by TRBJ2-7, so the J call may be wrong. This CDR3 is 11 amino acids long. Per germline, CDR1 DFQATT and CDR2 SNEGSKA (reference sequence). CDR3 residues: CSGGQLYEQYF. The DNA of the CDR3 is TGCAGTGGGGGACAGCTCTACGAGCAGTACTTC.

The CDR3 reads CASGAGGAPGANVLTF. The DNA for the CDR3 is TGTGCCAGCGGCGCCGGAGGGGCACCTGGGGCCAACGTCCTGACTTTC. The chain couples TRBV9 to TRBJ2-6; possible D gene TRBD2, 6 bases. Germline V lookup: CDR1 SGDLS, CDR2 YYNGEE. The V end was cut by 7 bases, the J end by 2 bases, with 16 bases between. This CDR3 is 16 amino acids long. The whole variable domain, remainder taken from reference TRBV9 and TRBJ2-6, is DSGVTQTPKHLITATGQRVTLRCSPRSGDLSVYWYQQSLDQGLQFLIQYYNGEERAKGNILERFSAQQFPDLHSELNLSSLELGDSALYFCASGAGGAPGANVLTFGAGSRLTVL.

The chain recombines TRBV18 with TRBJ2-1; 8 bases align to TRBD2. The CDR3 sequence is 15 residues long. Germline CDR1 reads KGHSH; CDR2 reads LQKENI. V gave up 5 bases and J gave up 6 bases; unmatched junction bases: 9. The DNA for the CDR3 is TGTGCCAGCTCATCCGGGACTAGTAACAGCAATGAGCAGTTCTTC. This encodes CASSSGTSNSNEQFF.

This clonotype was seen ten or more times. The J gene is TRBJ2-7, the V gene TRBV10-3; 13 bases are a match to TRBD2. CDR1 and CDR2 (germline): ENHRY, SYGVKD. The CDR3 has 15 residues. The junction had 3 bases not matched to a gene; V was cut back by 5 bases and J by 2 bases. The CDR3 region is CAISRLAGGTYEQYF. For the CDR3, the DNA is TGTGCCATCAGTCGACTAGCGGGAGGCACCTACGAGCAGTACTTC.

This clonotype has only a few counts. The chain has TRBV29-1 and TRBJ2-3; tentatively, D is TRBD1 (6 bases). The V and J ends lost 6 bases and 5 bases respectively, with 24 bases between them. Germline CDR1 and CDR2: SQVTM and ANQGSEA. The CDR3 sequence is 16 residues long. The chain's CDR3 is CSVGGQGQSWGDTQYF. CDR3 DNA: TGCAGCGTAGGCGGGCAGGGGCAATCTTGGGGAGATACGCAGTATTTT.

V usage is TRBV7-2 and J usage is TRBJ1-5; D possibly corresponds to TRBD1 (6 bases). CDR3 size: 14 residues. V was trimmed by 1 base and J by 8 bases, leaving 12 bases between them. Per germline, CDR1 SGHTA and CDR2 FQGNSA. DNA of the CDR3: TGTGCCAGCAGCTTAGGGGGAGGGGGGGAGCCCCAGCATTTT. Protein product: CASSLGGGGEPQHF.

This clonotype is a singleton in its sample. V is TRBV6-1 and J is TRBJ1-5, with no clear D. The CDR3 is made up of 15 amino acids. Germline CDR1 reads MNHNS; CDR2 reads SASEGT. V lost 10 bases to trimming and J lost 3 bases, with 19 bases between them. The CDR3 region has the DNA TGTGCCACGTCCCCTGGACGGACGTCCAATCAGCCCCAGCATTTT. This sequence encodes CATSPGRTSNQPQHF.

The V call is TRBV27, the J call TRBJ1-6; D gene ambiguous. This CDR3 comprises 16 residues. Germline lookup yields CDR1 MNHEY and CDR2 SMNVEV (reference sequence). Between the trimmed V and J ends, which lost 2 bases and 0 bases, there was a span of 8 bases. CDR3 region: CASSLTGSSYNSPLHF. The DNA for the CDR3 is TGTGCCAGCAGTTTAACCGGAAGCTCCTATAATTCACCCCTCCACTTT.

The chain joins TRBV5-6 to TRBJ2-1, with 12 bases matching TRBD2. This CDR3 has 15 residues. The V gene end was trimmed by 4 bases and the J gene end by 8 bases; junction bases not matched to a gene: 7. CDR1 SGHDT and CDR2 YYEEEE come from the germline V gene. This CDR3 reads CASSATSGRTDEQFF. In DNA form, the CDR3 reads TGTGCCAGCAGCGCGACTAGCGGGAGAACGGATGAGCAGTTCTTC.

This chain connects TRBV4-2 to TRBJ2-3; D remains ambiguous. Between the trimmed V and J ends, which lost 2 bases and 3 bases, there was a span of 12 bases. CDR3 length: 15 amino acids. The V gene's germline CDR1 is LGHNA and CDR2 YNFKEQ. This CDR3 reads CASSQSFLRTDTQYF. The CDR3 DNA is TGTGCCAGCAGCCAATCATTTCTACGGACAGATACGCAGTATTTT.

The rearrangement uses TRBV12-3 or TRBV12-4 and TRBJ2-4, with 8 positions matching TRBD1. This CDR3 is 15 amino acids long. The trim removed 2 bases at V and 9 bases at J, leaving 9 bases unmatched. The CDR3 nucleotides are TGTGCCAGCAGTTTAAAGGCCGGGACAGGAGGCATTCAGTACTTC. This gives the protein CASSLKAGTGGIQYF.

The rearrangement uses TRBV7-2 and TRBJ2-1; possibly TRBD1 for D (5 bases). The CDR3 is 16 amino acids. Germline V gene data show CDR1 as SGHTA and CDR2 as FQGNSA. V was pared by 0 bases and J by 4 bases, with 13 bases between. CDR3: CASSLALGAEYNEQFF. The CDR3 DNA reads TGTGCCAGCAGCTTAGCGCTAGGGGCAGAATACAATGAGCAGTTCTTC.

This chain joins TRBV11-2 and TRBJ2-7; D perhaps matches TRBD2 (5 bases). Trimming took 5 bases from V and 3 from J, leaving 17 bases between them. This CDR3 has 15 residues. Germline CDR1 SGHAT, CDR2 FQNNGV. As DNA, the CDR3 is TGTGCCAGCAGCCCGCCCCGGGGAGATATCTACGAGCAGTACTTC. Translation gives CASSPPRGDIYEQYF.

CDR3 DNA sequence: TGTGCCTCCAGCCGGGGGTCGCATGAGCAGTTCTTC. Translating gives CASSRGSHEQFF. This chain joins TRBV6-5 and TRBJ2-1; a possible D gene is TRBD2 (6 bases). Germline lookup yields CDR1 MNHEY and CDR2 SVGAGI. The V and J ends lost 11 bases and 8 bases respectively, with 16 bases between them. This CDR3 has 12 residues.

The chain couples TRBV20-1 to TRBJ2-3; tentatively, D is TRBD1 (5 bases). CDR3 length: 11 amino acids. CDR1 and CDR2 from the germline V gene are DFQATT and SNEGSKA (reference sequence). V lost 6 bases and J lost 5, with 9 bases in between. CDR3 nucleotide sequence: TGCAGTGCAGGGGATCTAGATACGCAGTATTTT. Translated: CSAGDLDTQYF.

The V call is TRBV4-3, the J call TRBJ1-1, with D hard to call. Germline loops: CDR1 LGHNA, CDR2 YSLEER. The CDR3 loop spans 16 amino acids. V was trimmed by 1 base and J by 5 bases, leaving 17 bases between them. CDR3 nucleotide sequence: TGCGCCAGCAGCCAAGTAGAAAGAGGGCGGCCGACTGAAGCTTTCTTT. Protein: CASSQVERGRPTEAFF.